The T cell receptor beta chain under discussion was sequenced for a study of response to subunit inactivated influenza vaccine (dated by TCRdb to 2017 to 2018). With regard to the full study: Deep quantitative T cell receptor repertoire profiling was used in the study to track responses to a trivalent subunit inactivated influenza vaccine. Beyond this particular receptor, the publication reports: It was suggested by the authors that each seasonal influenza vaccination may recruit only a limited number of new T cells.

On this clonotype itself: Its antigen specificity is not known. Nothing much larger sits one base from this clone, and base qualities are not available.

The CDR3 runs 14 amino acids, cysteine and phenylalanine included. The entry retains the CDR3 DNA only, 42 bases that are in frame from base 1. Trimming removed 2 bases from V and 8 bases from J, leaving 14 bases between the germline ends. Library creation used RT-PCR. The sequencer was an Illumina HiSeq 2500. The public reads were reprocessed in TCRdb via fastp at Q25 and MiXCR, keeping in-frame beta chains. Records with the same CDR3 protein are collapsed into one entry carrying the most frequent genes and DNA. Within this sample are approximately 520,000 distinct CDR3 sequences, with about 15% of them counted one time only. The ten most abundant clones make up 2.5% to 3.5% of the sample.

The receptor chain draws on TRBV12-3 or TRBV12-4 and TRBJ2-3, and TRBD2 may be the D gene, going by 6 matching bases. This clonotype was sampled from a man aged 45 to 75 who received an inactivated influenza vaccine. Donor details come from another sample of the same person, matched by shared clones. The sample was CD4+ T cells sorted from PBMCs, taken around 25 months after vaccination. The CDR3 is CASSLFPGVVTQYF. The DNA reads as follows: TGTGCCAGCAGTTTATTCCCGGGGGTGGTTACGCAGTATTTT.